This T cell receptor beta chain was obtained from a study of Graves' ophthalmopathy and Graves' hyperthyroidism. Transcripts of RNA were the source for amplifying TCR beta CDR3 regions. Second-round multiplex PCR came after first-round RT-PCR with HTBI primers. TCRdb analysed the multiplex PCR reads with MiXCR anew, one entry per CDR3 protein. This sample has a few hundred thousand distinct CDR3 sequences, with approximately 37% found just once. Sequencing was carried out using peripheral blood or thyroid tissue (not recorded which). This clonotype was obtained from an adult man with Graves' hyperthyroidism.

The CDR3 bases are TGTGCCAGCAGCCAAGATCAGGGGCGCTATGGCTACACCTTC. It translates to CASSQDQGRYGYTF. J is TRBJ1-2 and V is TRBV3-1; possibly TRBD1 for D (6 bases). This CDR3 contains 14 residues. Germline CDR1 LGHDT, CDR2 YNNKEL (reference sequence). V lost 0 bases and J 4 bases, leaving 9 bases between the germline ends.